This T cell receptor (beta chain) originates from a study of blood T cell repertoires in COVID-19. As for the study in general: Italy, Spain and the United States were the sources of the convalescent and acute COVID-19 samples.

As processed by the authors: Cell counts per sample came from amplifying reference gene primers. Profiled with immunoSEQ multiplex PCR; TCRdb holds only in-frame clones, not every one. From that table come the V and J calls and clone size; the DNA was used to work out D and trimming. In the table there are 320,000 or so clones, around 86% of which are singletons. Germline CDR1 reads MNHNY; CDR2 reads SVGAGI (reference sequence). This CDR3 is 14 amino acids long. Trimming took off 5 bases at V and 6 bases at J, with 14 bases between the two ends. Participants, about 18 to 90 years old, spanned around 25 US areas. For recovered donors of Cohort 3, there were two negative PCRs, clearance, or symptom resolution.

V gene TRBV6-6 combines with J gene TRBJ1-5; D perhaps matches TRBD1 (5 bases). Sequenced sample: PBMCs or T cells enriched from blood (not recorded which). This sequence originates from a man between 60 and 70 years old who had recovered from COVID-19. The CDR3 sequence: CASSPDQGGQPQHF. CDR3 sequence (DNA): TGTGCCAGCAGTCCCGACCAGGGAGGTCAGCCCCAGCATTTT.